Described below is a single TCR beta chain sequence and its context. Antigen: not known. V was trimmed by 3 bases and J by 3 bases, leaving 10 bases between them. Germline V gene sequence: CDR1 SGHTS, CDR2 YDEGEE. The CDR3 totals 13 residues. The data belong to a study of shared clonotypes between healthy human individuals. The naive CD8 population came from CD45RO-negative cells selected for CCR7, without terminally differentiated effector memory CD45RA+ cells. Each subset's genomic DNA was split evenly across several immunoSEQ plates. The table came from immunoSEQ multiplex PCR; TCRdb's copy has only in-frame clones and leaves some out. The table records about 2.1 million clones, approximately 92% of them present only once. General observations from the study: Relative to their counterparts shared across all four donors, non-shared clonotypes exhibited diminished generation probabilities.

The rearrangement links TRBV5-8 to TRBJ2-7, with D perhaps given as TRBD1 or TRBD2 (5 bases each). The TCR sequence derives from a young man in good health. Some clones in this sample may be carry-over from other donors' samples. Sequenced input: naive CD8+ T cells from PBMCs. The CDR3 nucleotides are TGTGCCAGCAGCTCGGGACGATTCTACGAGCAGTACTTC. Its translation is CASSSGRFYEQYF.